This TCR beta chain was sequenced for a study of T cell changes during pregnancy in multiple sclerosis. Germline V gene sequence: CDR1 SGHRS, CDR2 YFSETQ. V was cut by 7 bases and J by 0 bases, with 10 bases left in between. This CDR3 comprises 14 residues. Sequenced by immunoSEQ multiplex PCR; TCRdb stores in-frame clones only, minus some. Of around 100,000 clones listed, approximately 92% are singletons. The chain recombines TRBV5-1 with TRBJ2-2, with D uncertain. The clonotype originates from a female donor with multiple sclerosis, enrolled in a pregnancy study. The specimen was peripheral blood, collected in the second trimester of pregnancy. The CDR3 DNA follows: TGCGCCAGCTCTTTCGGTTCGAACACCGGGGAGCTGTTTTTT. This gives the protein CASSFGSNTGELFF.